These 30 T cell receptor beta chains originate from one sample sequenced in a study of vaccination and CD4 T cells after COVID-19. TCRdb analysed the PCR reads with MiXCR anew, one entry per CDR3 protein. The profile shows tens of thousands of distinct CDR3 sequences, more than 45% of them singletons. The source was CD4+ T cells from blood, collected before SARS-CoV-2 vaccination. These receptors all come from a human donor who had recovered from COVID-19.

The chain joins TRBV20-1 to TRBJ1-5; 9 nucleotides agree with TRBD1. Losses at the gene ends were 0 bases for V and 4 bases for J; bases not matched to a gene: 7. In germline, CDR1 is DFQATT, CDR2 SNEGSKA (reference sequence). This CDR3 is built from 16 residues. The chain's CDR3 is CSARDSNRGPNQPQHF. CDR3 in DNA: TGCAGTGCTAGAGATTCGAACAGGGGGCCGAATCAGCCCCAGCATTTT.

The chain has TRBV19 and TRBJ2-5; D is ambiguous. Germline CDR1 and CDR2: LNHDA and SQIVND (reference sequence). This CDR3 spans 14 amino acids. V lost 0 bases, J lost 6 bases, and 11 bases lay in between. DNA for the CDR3: TGTGCCAGTAGTATAGATCCACGCACTAAGACCCAGTACTTC. The encoded protein is CASSIDPRTKTQYF.

This clonotype was seen a handful of times. The chain employs TRBV7-2 and TRBJ2-4; 7 bases agree with TRBD1. The CDR3 is 14 residues long. The germline V gene encodes CDR1 SGHTA and CDR2 FQGNSA. V shed 4 bases, J shed 8 bases, and the junction held 8 bases outside the gene matches. CDR3 region: CASSSRTGVDIQYF. The CDR3 DNA reads TGTGCCAGCAGCTCACGGACAGGCGTGGACATTCAGTACTTC.

This rearrangement joins TRBV6-4 to TRBJ2-3; TRBD2 matches 12 bases. This CDR3 region has 16 residues. Per the germline V gene, CDR1 is MRHNA and CDR2 is SNTAGT. With V trimmed by 3 bases and J by 5 bases, 6 bases remained unmatched. This CDR3 is CASSDSSGGGEDTQYF. As DNA, the CDR3 is TGTGCCAGCAGTGATTCTAGCGGGGGGGGTGAAGATACGCAGTATTTT.

This sequence joins TRBV2 and TRBJ2-3, with 10 bases identical to TRBD2. The CDR3 runs 16 residues. J lost 1 base, V lost 4 bases, and 5 bases had no gene match. The germline V gene has CDR1 SNHLY and CDR2 FYNNEI. CDR3 region: CASSVGLAGGTDTQYF. The CDR3 DNA reads as TGTGCCAGCAGTGTCGGGCTAGCGGGGGGCACAGATACGCAGTATTTT.

This clonotype was found a few times. This sequence joins TRBV12-3 or TRBV12-4 and TRBJ2-4, with a weak D call TRBD1 (6 bases). V was clipped by 6 bases and J by 9 bases, with 18 bases between them. CDR3 length equals 14 residues. CDR3 amino acids: CASSVGQRQGIQYF. CDR3 nucleotides: TGTGCCAGCAGCGTGGGACAACGTCAGGGCATTCAGTACTTC.

The rearrangement links TRBV6-1 to TRBJ2-3; D is unresolved. V was pared by 8 bases and J by 2 bases, with 14 bases between. CDR3 size: 14 residues. Germline CDR1 MNHNS, CDR2 SASEGT. Written as DNA, the CDR3 is TGTGCCAGCCGCGCCCAGGTTAACACAGATACGCAGTATTTT. Translation gives CASRAQVNTDTQYF.

This clonotype has just a few counts. An end of the junction does not agree with germline; a read error may underlie this. V usage is TRBV27 and J usage is TRBJ2-3; tentative D call: TRBD1 (5 bases). The CDR3 runs 12 residues. Germline V gene data show CDR1 as MNHEY and CDR2 as SMNVEV (reference sequence). In nucleotides, the CDR3 is TGTGCCAGTAGTTTCTCAGGGGATACGCAGTATTTT. Encoded protein: CASSFSGDTQYF.

The chain uses TRBV7-9 and TRBJ2-2; no clear D gene. Germline CDR1 reads SEHNR; CDR2 reads FQNEAQ (reference sequence). V was clipped by 5 bases and J by 1 base, with 14 bases between them. This CDR3 is 16 amino acids long. The CDR3 DNA sequence: TGTGCCAGCAGCCCTTACCTTAGCCGGAACACCGGGGAGCTGTTTTTT. Amino acids: CASSPYLSRNTGELFF.

Only a few counts were recorded for this clonotype. V gene TRBV7-9 combines with J gene TRBJ2-2, with D possibly TRBD2 on 6 matching bases. The CDR3 totals 15 residues. Trimming stripped 3 bases from V and 5 bases from J, with 13 bases between. Germline assignment: CDR1 SEHNR and CDR2 FQNEAQ (reference sequence). This CDR3 reads CASSLGLPLTGELFF. The DNA of the CDR3 is TGTGCCAGCAGCTTGGGACTCCCTTTGACCGGGGAGCTGTTTTTT.

This chain joins TRBV27 and TRBJ1-1, with 8 bases aligning to TRBD1. Looked up from germline, CDR1 is MNHEY and CDR2 is SMNVEV (reference sequence). The trim removed 6 bases at V and 3 bases at J, leaving 6 bases unmatched. CDR3 length: 14 residues. The CDR3 DNA reads TGTGCCAGCAGCAGGACAGGGAGGGACACTGAAGCTTTCTTT. Protein sequence: CASSRTGRDTEAFF.

A single count supports this clonotype. This chain links TRBV20-1 with TRBJ2-3, with a weak D call TRBD2 (6 bases). V was trimmed by 1 base and J by 2 bases, leaving 16 bases between them. The length of the CDR3 is 16 residues. Germline V gives CDR1 DFQATT, CDR2 SNEGSKA (reference sequence). CDR3 sequence reads: CSARGFGSDLTDTQYF. The CDR3 DNA follows: TGCAGTGCTAGAGGATTCGGGAGTGATCTCACAGATACGCAGTATTTT.

The chain carries TRBV20-1 and TRBJ2-3, with 9 bases fitting TRBD2. The V gene's germline CDR1 is DFQATT and CDR2 SNEGSKA (reference sequence). The CDR3 extends over 17 amino acids. J lost 2 bases, V lost 6 bases, and 15 bases had no gene match. The CDR3: CSASGGTSIGATDTQYF. CDR3 in DNA: TGCAGTGCAAGTGGGGGGACTAGCATCGGGGCCACAGATACGCAGTATTTT.

Remarks on this clonotype: The limits of the CDR3 on the DNA are not certain, so only TCRdb's listed CDR3 is given. V is TRBV30 and J is TRBJ1-3; TRBD1 is the table's D call and was not checked against the DNA. The CDR3 is 11 residues long, counting both termini. The germline gives CDR1 GTSNPN, CDR2 SVGIG (reference sequence). The CDR3: CAWSVGAGSRF.

The V call is TRBV7-9, the J call TRBJ1-2; no clear D. Trimming took off 5 bases at V and 4 bases at J, with 14 bases between the two ends. Germline V CDR1 and CDR2: SEHNR, FQNEAQ (reference sequence). This CDR3 is built from 14 residues. CDR3 bases: TGTGCCAGCAGCCCCAACCCCCACCTCTATGGCTACACCTTC. Protein: CASSPNPHLYGYTF.

The J gene is TRBJ2-7, the V gene TRBV2, with D perhaps matching TRBD2 (6 bases). The CDR3 has 14 amino acids. Germline lookup yields CDR1 SNHLY and CDR2 FYNNEI. V gave up 1 base and J gave up 4 bases, with 11 bases separating them. CDR3 region: CASSEGLDLYEQYF. In DNA, the CDR3 is TGTGCCAGCAGTGAAGGACTAGACTTGTACGAGCAGTACTTC.

The rearrangement joins TRBV10-1 to TRBJ2-3; D gene uncertain. The CDR3 is made up of 12 amino acids. Per the germline V gene, CDR1 is WNHNN and CDR2 is SYGVQD (reference sequence). Trimming removed 5 bases from V and 3 bases from J, with 6 bases in between. CDR3 in amino acids: CASSLGTDTQYF. The CDR3 nucleotides are TGCGCCAGCAGTCTCGGGACAGATACGCAGTATTTT.

The rearrangement links TRBV7-8 to TRBJ1-5, with no clear D. Germline V lookup: CDR1 SGHVS, CDR2 FQNEAQ. Trimming removed 1 base at V and 0 bases at J, with 13 bases between. This CDR3 comprises 17 residues. The CDR3 sequence is CASSLGVMGSSNQPQHF. The CDR3 DNA is TGTGCCAGCAGCTTAGGGGTCATGGGAAGTAGCAATCAGCCCCAGCATTTT.

The chain has TRBV19 and TRBJ1-2; D is undetermined. The CDR3 is 13 residues long. V was pared by 7 bases and J by 1 base, with 10 bases between. Germline V CDR1 and CDR2: LNHDA, SQIVND (reference sequence). The DNA of the CDR3 is TGTGCCAGTACAGACCAGGTTAACTATGGCTACACCTTC. Protein: CASTDQVNYGYTF. Complete variable domain (other parts from reference TRBV19 and TRBJ1-2): DGGITQSPKYLFRKEGQNVTLSCEQNLNHDAMYWYRQDPGQGLRLIYYSQIVNDFQKGDIAEGYSVSREKKESFPLTVTSAQKNPTAFYLCASTDQVNYGYTFGSGTRLTVV.

The genes are TRBV6-2 or TRBV6-3 and TRBJ2-7; 12 bases line up with TRBD2. Trimming removed 3 bases from V and 3 bases from J; junction bases left unmatched: 9. The CDR3 extends over 17 amino acids. Germline-derived CDR1 and CDR2 are MNHEY and SVGEGT. The CDR3 bases are TGTGCCAGCAGTTATGTATTCGGACTAGCGGGGAACTACGAGCAGTACTTC. Translating it yields CASSYVFGLAGNYEQYF.

The gene calls are TRBV11-1 and TRBJ2-6; D unclear. Germline lookup yields CDR1 SGHAT and CDR2 FQDESV (reference sequence). Trimming cost V 4 bases and J 0 bases, with 4 bases left between them. The CDR3 has 14 amino acids. DNA of the CDR3: TGTGCCAGCAGCTGGGGCTCTGGGGCCAACGTCCTGACTTTC. Encoded protein: CASSWGSGANVLTF.

The chain employs TRBV6-2 or TRBV6-3 and TRBJ2-7; TRBD1 is a possible D gene (6 bases). The CDR3 spans 16 residues. Trimming removed 6 bases at V and 4 bases at J, with 22 bases between. Per the germline V gene, CDR1 is MNHEY and CDR2 is SVGEGT. CDR3 residues: CASSSLGNRAGYEQYF. In nucleotides, the CDR3 is TGTGCCAGCAGCTCTCTCGGCAACAGGGCGGGTTACGAGCAGTACTTC.

This CDR3 reads CSAREPQGETQYF. Here the CDR3 DNA reads TGCAGTGCTAGAGAACCACAGGGAGAGACCCAGTACTTC. The chain employs TRBV20-1 and TRBJ2-5; weak D call: TRBD1 (6 bases). The V gene's germline CDR1 is DFQATT and CDR2 SNEGSKA (reference sequence). Trimming cost V 0 bases and J 4 bases, with 9 bases left between them. The CDR3 contains 13 residues.

The chain joins TRBV21-1 to TRBJ2-7. TRBV21-1 represents a pseudogene. The CDR3 is made up of 16 amino acids. The CDR3 nucleotides read TGTGCCAGCAGCACCCTACTTTGGGGAAGCTCCTACGAGCAGTACTTC. Translated, it gives CASSTLLWGSSYEQYF.

This clonotype was counted only a few times. CDR3 amino acids: CSAFPGGSPYEQYF. The CDR3 DNA sequence: TGCAGTGCTTTTCCCGGGGGTTCCCCCTACGAGCAGTACTTC. J is TRBJ2-7 and V is TRBV20-1; the D gene is possibly TRBD2 (6 bases). Trimming removed 5 bases at V and 2 bases at J, with 16 bases between. CDR3 length: 14 residues. The V gene's germline CDR1 is DFQATT and CDR2 SNEGSKA (reference sequence).

The chain carries TRBV29-1 and TRBJ2-5, with 7 positions matching TRBD2. CDR1 and CDR2 from the germline V gene are SQVTM and ANQGSEA. J was trimmed by 4 bases and V by 3 bases; bases with no gene match: 5. The CDR3 spans 13 residues. CDR3 in amino acids: CSVEGGFRETQYF. CDR3 sequence (DNA): TGCAGCGTTGAGGGAGGGTTTAGAGAGACCCAGTACTTC.

This sequence joins TRBV4-1 and TRBJ2-7; perhaps D is TRBD1 or TRBD2 (5 bases each). Germline CDR1 and CDR2: MGHRA and YSYEKL. Trimming removed 6 bases at V and 0 bases at J, with 12 bases between. The CDR3 totals 14 residues. The CDR3 region is CASSVSGPSYEQYF. The DNA for the CDR3 is TGCGCCAGCAGTGTGTCGGGACCCTCCTACGAGCAGTACTTC.

This clonotype came up a few times. The rearrangement joins TRBV20-1 to TRBJ2-3, with 11 nucleotides matching TRBD2. V gave up 5 bases and J gave up 3 bases; unmatched junction bases: 13. The CDR3 extends over 17 amino acids. The germline V gene encodes CDR1 DFQATT and CDR2 SNEGSKA (reference sequence). Here the CDR3 DNA reads TGCAGTGCTCCTCAAAGGACTAGCGGGTATGGGACAGATACGCAGTATTTT. This encodes CSAPQRTSGYGTDTQYF.

This clonotype was recorded a few times. The rearrangement links TRBV20-1 to TRBJ1-5; D call uncertain. Germline loops: CDR1 DFQATT, CDR2 SNEGSKA (reference sequence). Trimming took 3 bases from V and 3 from J, leaving 9 bases between them. CDR3 size: 13 residues. Written as DNA, the CDR3 is TGCAGTGCTAGGATGGGGTCCAATCAGCCCCAGCATTTT. Amino acid sequence: CSARMGSNQPQHF.

CDR3 residues: CASRLDWSLWYF. The CDR3 coding sequence is TGTGCCAGCAGACTTGACTGGAGCCTTTGGTACTTC. V is TRBV7-2 and J is TRBJ2-5, with D uncertain. CDR1 and CDR2 from the germline V gene are SGHTA and FQGNSA. V was shortened by 6 bases and J by 13 bases, with 18 bases between the two germline ends. There are 12 residues in the CDR3.